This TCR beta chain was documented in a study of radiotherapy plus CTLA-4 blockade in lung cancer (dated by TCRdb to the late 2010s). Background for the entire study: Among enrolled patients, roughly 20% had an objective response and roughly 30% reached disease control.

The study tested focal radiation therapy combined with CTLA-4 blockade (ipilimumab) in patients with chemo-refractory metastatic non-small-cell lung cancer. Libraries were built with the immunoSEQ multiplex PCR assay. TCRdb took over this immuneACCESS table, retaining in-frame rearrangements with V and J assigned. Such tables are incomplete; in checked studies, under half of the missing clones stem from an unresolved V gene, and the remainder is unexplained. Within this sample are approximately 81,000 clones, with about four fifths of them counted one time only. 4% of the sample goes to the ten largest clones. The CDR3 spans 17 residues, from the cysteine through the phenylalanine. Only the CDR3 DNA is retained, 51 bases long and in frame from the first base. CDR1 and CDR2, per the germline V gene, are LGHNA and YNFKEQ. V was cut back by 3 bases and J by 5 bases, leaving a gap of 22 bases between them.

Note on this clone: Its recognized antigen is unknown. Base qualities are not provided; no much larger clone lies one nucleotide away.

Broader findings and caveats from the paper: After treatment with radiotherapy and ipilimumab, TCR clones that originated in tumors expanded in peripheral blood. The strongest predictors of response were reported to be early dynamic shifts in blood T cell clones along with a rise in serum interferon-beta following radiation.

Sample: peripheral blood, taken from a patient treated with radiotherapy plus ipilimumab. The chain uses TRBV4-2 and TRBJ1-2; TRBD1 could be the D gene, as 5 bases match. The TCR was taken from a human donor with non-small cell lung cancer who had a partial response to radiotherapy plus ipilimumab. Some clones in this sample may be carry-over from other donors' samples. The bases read TGTGCCAGCAGCCACCTATCGGGGGGGGAACTACGATATGGCTACACCTTC. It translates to CASSHLSGGELRYGYTF.